Listed here are 11 T cell receptor beta chains from one sample, sequenced in a study of PD-L1 blockade in urothelial cancer listed by TCRdb under 2017. The method was the immunoSEQ multiplex PCR assay. In TCRdb, the immuneACCESS table is reduced to in-frame sequences with V and J assigned. These tables do not hold every clone; where another copy was compared, an unresolved V gene accounts for under half, and the others remain unexplained. This sample holds 40,000 to 55,000 clones; 84% were observed only once. The ten largest clonotypes hold about 5.6% of the sample. The input for sequencing was PBMCs, taken around atezolizumab (anti-PD-L1) treatment. The source of these receptors is a man aged 40-49 years with urothelial cancer.

V is TRBV27 and J is TRBJ2-7; D is uncertain. CDR1 MNHEY and CDR2 SMNVEV come from the germline V gene (reference sequence). V was pared by 3 bases and J by 4 bases, with 10 bases between. The CDR3 spans 13 residues. The CDR3 is CASSFKENYEQYF. The CDR3 nucleotides are TGTGCCAGCAGTTTCAAAGAGAATTACGAGCAGTACTTC.

The V gene is TRBV9, the J gene TRBJ2-7; D unclear. Germline V gene sequence: CDR1 SGDLS, CDR2 YYNGEE. Trimming removed 2 bases from V and 5 bases from J, with 11 bases in between. The CDR3 has 13 residues. Here the CDR3 DNA reads TGTGCCAGCAGCGTCTCCCCCGGAGACGAGCAGTACTTC. Protein product: CASSVSPGDEQYF.

The CDR3 bases are TGTGCCAGCAGCGTAGCTTTTTGGGCTATTGAGCAGTTCTTC. Translated, it gives CASSVAFWAIEQFF. The rearrangement joins TRBV9 to TRBJ2-1, with unresolved D. V was trimmed by 0 bases and J by 9 bases, leaving 13 bases between them. Germline CDR1 is SGDLS and CDR2 is YYNGEE. This CDR3 is built from 14 residues.

This clone was observed once. The chain has TRBV19 and TRBJ2-4, with D uncertain. V was trimmed by 8 bases and J by 7 bases, leaving 9 bases between them. This CDR3 comprises 11 residues. Germline values: CDR1 LNHDA, CDR2 SQIVND (reference sequence). This chain's CDR3 is CASGPENIQYF. In DNA, the CDR3 is TGTGCCAGTGGCCCGGAGAACATTCAGTACTTC.

The chain links TRBV27 to TRBJ2-3; 14 nucleotides match TRBD2. Germline loops: CDR1 MNHEY, CDR2 SMNVEV (reference sequence). V lost 5 bases to trimming and J lost 7 bases; unmatched junction nucleotides: 5. The CDR3 has 15 amino acids. The CDR3 is CASSPGLAGGYTQYF. The CDR3 coding sequence is TGTGCCAGCAGTCCAGGACTAGCGGGAGGCTATACGCAGTATTTT.

This clone was seen once. V is TRBV5-1 and J is TRBJ2-1, with TRBD2 matching over 11 bases. J gave up 3 bases and V 0 bases, and 17 bases lay outside the gene matches. The length of the CDR3 is 21 residues. The germline CDR1 and CDR2 sequences are SGHRS and YFSETQ. The chain's CDR3 is CASSLAEGTSGSQRRYNEQFF. The DNA for the CDR3 is TGCGCCAGCAGCTTGGCCGAGGGCACTAGCGGGAGTCAACGTCGCTACAATGAGCAGTTCTTC.

The rearrangement uses TRBV7-9 and TRBJ1-2; TRBD1 matches 7 bases. Per germline, CDR1 SEHNR and CDR2 FQNEAQ (reference sequence). This CDR3 is 13 amino acids long. J lost 7 bases, V lost 3 bases, and 5 bases had no gene match. The CDR3 DNA reads TGTGCCAGCAGCTTCACAGGGGCAGGTGGCTACACCTTC. It encodes CASSFTGAGGYTF.

The chain carries TRBV7-2 and TRBJ1-1; D is perhaps TRBD1 (6 bases). V was shortened by 2 bases and J by 0 bases, with 7 bases between the two germline ends. Per the germline V gene, CDR1 is SGHTA and CDR2 is FQGNSA. This CDR3 has 14 amino acids. CDR3 sequence reads: CASSLNRVNTEAFF. CDR3 nucleotides: TGTGCCAGCAGCTTAAACAGGGTGAACACTGAAGCTTTCTTT.

The V and J genes are TRBV19 and TRBJ1-5, with 7 bases matching TRBD1. The trim removed 4 bases at V and 2 bases at J, leaving 11 bases unmatched. The germline CDR1 and CDR2 sequences are LNHDA and SQIVND (reference sequence). The CDR3 length is 17 residues. For the CDR3, the DNA is TGTGCCAGTAGTACCTCGACAGGGTTGAGAGGCAATCAGCCCCAGCATTTT. It is translated as CASSTSTGLRGNQPQHF.

This clone was observed a handful of times. The V gene is TRBV18, the J gene TRBJ1-1, with a tentative D call TRBD1 (6 bases). Trimming cost V 6 bases and J 5 bases, with 13 bases left between them. This CDR3 has 13 residues. The germline CDR1 and CDR2 sequences are KGHSH and LQKENI. In nucleotides, the CDR3 is TGTGCCAGCTCTCAACAGGGTCTTACTGAAGCTTTCTTT. Encoded protein: CASSQQGLTEAFF. The variable domain in full, with the rest retrieved from reference TRBV18 and TRBJ1-1, is NAGVMQNPRHLVRRRGQEARLRCSPMKGHSHVYWYRQLPEEGLKFMVYLQKENIIDESGMPKERFSAEFPKEGPSILRIQQVVRGDSAAYFCASSQQGLTEAFFGQGTRLTVV.

This chain links TRBV28 with TRBJ1-2; D is ambiguous. The CDR3 is 13 amino acids. CDR1 is MDHEN, CDR2 SYDVKM, per germline. Trimming removed 2 bases at V and 5 bases at J, with 9 bases between. Written as DNA, the CDR3 is TGTGCCAGCAGTTTAGCGGTGGAGTATGGCTACACCTTC. The encoded protein is CASSLAVEYGYTF.